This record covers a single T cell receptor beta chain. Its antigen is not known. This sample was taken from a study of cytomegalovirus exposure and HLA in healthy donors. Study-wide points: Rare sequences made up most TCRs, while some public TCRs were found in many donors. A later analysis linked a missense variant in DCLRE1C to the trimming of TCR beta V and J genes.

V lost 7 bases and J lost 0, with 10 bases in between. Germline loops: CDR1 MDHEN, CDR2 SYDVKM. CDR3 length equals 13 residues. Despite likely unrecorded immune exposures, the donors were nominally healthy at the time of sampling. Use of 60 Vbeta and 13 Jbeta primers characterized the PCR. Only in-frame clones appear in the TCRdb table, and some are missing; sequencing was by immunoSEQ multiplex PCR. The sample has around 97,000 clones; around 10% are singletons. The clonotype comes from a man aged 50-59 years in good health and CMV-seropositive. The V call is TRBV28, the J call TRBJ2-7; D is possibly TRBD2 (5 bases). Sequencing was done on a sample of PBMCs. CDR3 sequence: CASIPGSSYEQYF. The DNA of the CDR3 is TGTGCCAGCATTCCGGGGAGCTCCTACGAGCAGTACTTC.